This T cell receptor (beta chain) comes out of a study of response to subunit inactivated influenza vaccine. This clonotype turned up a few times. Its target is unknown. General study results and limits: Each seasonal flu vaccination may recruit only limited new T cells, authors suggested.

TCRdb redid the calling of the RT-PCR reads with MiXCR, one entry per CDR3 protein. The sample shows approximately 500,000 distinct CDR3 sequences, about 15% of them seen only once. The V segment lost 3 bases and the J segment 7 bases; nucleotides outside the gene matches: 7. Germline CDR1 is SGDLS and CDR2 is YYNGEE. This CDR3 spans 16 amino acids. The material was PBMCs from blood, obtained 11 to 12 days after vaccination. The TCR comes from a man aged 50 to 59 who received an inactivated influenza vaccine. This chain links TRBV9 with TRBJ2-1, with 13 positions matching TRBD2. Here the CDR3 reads CASSGLAGGIKNEQFF. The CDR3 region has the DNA TGTGCCAGCAGCGGACTAGCGGGGGGTATTAAGAATGAGCAGTTCTTC.